The source of this T cell receptor beta chain is a study of OX40 agonist ivuxolimab in advanced cancers. This clone was counted between two and nine times. Germline values: CDR1 SGHRS, CDR2 YFSETQ. The CDR3 is made up of 14 amino acids. J lost 3 bases, V lost 3 bases, and 6 bases had no gene match. This table comes from immunoSEQ multiplex PCR, and its TCRdb copy is limited to in-frame clones, with some not included. This table holds about 69,000 clones, 80% to 85% found once. This TCR derives from an adult with an advanced solid tumor such as melanoma, head and neck, liver or kidney cancer. This specimen was CD4+ or CD8+ T cells sorted from blood, taken in a trial of the OX40 agonist ivuxolimab. The chain carries TRBV5-1 and TRBJ2-7, with TRBD1 matching over 7 bases. This CDR3 is CASSSGTADYEQYF. The CDR3 nucleotides read TGCGCCAGCAGCTCGGGGACAGCTGACTACGAGCAGTACTTC.